A selection of T cell receptor beta chains follows, all from one sample in a study of T cell clones after liver transplantation. Some clones are missing from TCRdb's copy, which holds only in-frame ones; the method was immunoSEQ multiplex PCR. The sample carries just over 60,000 clones, 70% to 80% recorded once. Sequences were derived from CD4+ T cells from blood, sampled before liver transplant. These receptors all stem from a human donor who received a liver transplant. CDR3s include the opening cysteine and the closing phenylalanine or tryptophan. D genes are given only for firm matches. Clone sizes are given selectively: once, few, many, or a class where the clone is expanded.

CASKGLAGPYEQYF | TGTGCCAGCAAGGGCCTAGCGGGACCCTACGAGCAGTACTTC | TRBV2 | . | TRBJ2-7 | TRBD2
CASSVVGGRGTGELFF | TGTGCCAGCAGCGTTGTAGGCGGGAGGGGCACCGGGGAGCTGTTTTTT | TRBV9 | . | TRBJ2-2 | TRBD2
CASSPRQGYTGELFF | TGTGCCAGTAGTCCCCGACAGGGATACACCGGGGAGCTGTTTTTT | TRBV19 | few | TRBJ2-2 | TRBD1
CASSPRGHRDREVGNTIYF | TGTGCCAGCAGCCCCCGGGGCCACCGGGACAGGGAGGTTGGAAACACCATATATTTT | TRBV14 | . | TRBJ1-3 | TRBD1
CASSPRANEKLFF | TGCGCCAGCAGCCCCCGGGCTAATGAAAAACTGTTTTTT | TRBV5-1 | . | TRBJ1-4 | .
CASSQLDPNTQYF | TGCGCCAGCAGCCAACTAGACCCAAATACGCAGTATTTT | TRBV4-1 | . | TRBJ2-3 | .
CSGGTTRSQAFF | TGCAGCGGAGGGACAACGCGCTCTCAAGCTTTCTTT | TRBV29-1 | many | TRBJ1-1 | .
CASSLGGTTYEQYF | TGTGCCAGCAGTCTGGGGGGTACTACCTACGAGCAGTACTTC | TRBV28 | . | TRBJ2-7 | .
CASSLTVNSPLHF | TGTGCCAGCAGCTTAACGGTCAATTCACCCCTCCACTTT | TRBV11-3 | few | TRBJ1-6 | .
CASSPGAPGSTDTQYF | TGTGCCAGCTCACCAGGGGCTCCCGGGTCCACAGATACGCAGTATTTT | TRBV18 | . | TRBJ2-3 | .
CASTTYRGRSYNEQFF | TGCGCCAGCACCACATACAGGGGAAGATCATACAATGAGCAGTTCTTC | TRBV4-1 | . | TRBJ2-1 | TRBD1
CASSQGPGSTDTQYF | TGTGCCAGCAGCCAAGGCCCAGGTAGCACAGATACGCAGTATTTT | TRBV4-2 | . | TRBJ2-3 | .
CASSDLRGGADTQYF | TGCGCCAGCAGTGACTTGCGGGGGGGGGCAGATACGCAGTATTTT | TRBV10-2 | . | TRBJ2-3 | TRBD2
CASSAVLARQVDQPQHF | TGTGCCAGCAGTGCCGTACTTGCCCGACAGGTTGATCAGCCCCAGCATTTT | TRBV2 | . | TRBJ1-5 | .
CASSSQTLWDTQYF | TGTGCCAGCAGCTCCCAGACTCTTTGGGATACGCAGTATTTT | TRBV5-5 | . | TRBJ2-3 | .
CASLLGGNTGELFF | TGTGCCAGCTTATTAGGCGGGAACACCGGGGAGCTGTTTTTT | TRBV2 | . | TRBJ2-2 | .
CASRQTGPSTDTQYF | TGTGCCAGCAGGCAGACAGGGCCGAGCACAGATACGCAGTATTTT | TRBV2 | few | TRBJ2-3 | TRBD1
CASSFTTNTEAFF | TGCGCCAGCAGCTTTACAACGAACACTGAAGCTTTCTTT | TRBV5-1 | . | TRBJ1-1 | .
CASTKGGGSFDEQYF | TGTGCCAGCACGAAAGGGGGGGGGTCTTTCGACGAGCAGTACTTC | TRBV2 | . | TRBJ2-7 | .
CASSEVTGFDNEQFF | TGTGCCAGCAGTGAAGTGACAGGGTTCGACAATGAGCAGTTCTTC | TRBV6-1 | . | TRBJ2-1 | TRBD1
CASSRAGPSGGYTF | TGTGCCAGCTCCCGGGCCGGACCATCGGGGGGCTACACCTTC | TRBV25-1 | . | TRBJ1-2 | .
CAISDSTVVNEKLFF | TGTGCCATCAGTGATTCGACAGTGGTTAATGAAAAACTGTTTTTT | TRBV10-3 | few | TRBJ1-4 | .
CASSLSSMGGYEQYF | TGTGCCAGCAGCTTATCGTCGATGGGGGGCTACGAGCAGTACTTC | TRBV7-9 | . | TRBJ2-7 | .
CASSFSGTGAFSGANVLTF | TGTGCCAGCAGCTTTTCCGGGACAGGGGCCTTCTCTGGGGCCAACGTCCTGACTTTC | TRBV5-6 | . | TRBJ2-6 | TRBD1
CAISESTSGGDEQYF | TGTGCCATCAGTGAGTCAACTAGCGGGGGGGACGAGCAGTACTTC | TRBV10-3 | . | TRBJ2-7 | TRBD2
CATREGLAGAGESYEQYF | TGTGCCACCAGAGAAGGACTAGCGGGGGCCGGAGAATCCTACGAGCAGTACTTC | TRBV15 | . | TRBJ2-7 | TRBD2
CSVSQGEGTEAFF | TGCAGCGTTTCCCAGGGGGAAGGCACTGAAGCTTTCTTT | TRBV29-1 | . | TRBJ1-1 | TRBD1
CASSRSTGSTDTQYF | TGTGCCAGCAGCCGCTCGACGGGGAGCACAGATACGCAGTATTTT | TRBV7-9 | . | TRBJ2-3 | .
CASRTSGGPGGELFF | TGCGCCAGCAGGACTAGCGGGGGGCCGGGCGGGGAGCTGTTTTTT | TRBV10-2 | many | TRBJ2-2 | TRBD2
CASSQGWRYLYAEAFF | TGTGCCAGTTCTCAGGGGTGGCGGTATCTTTACGCTGAAGCTTTCTTT | TRBV19 | many | TRBJ1-1 | .
CASSEGLAGADTQYF | TGCGCCAGCAGTGAGGGACTAGCGGGGGCAGATACGCAGTATTTT | TRBV10-1 | few | TRBJ2-3 | TRBD2
CASSRTGEGSPLHF | TGTGCCAGCAGCCGGACAGGGGAGGGATCACCCCTCCACTTT | TRBV2 | few | TRBJ1-6 | TRBD1
CASSVMISNTEAFF | TGTGCCAGCAGCGTTATGATAAGCAACACTGAAGCTTTCTTT | TRBV9 | . | TRBJ1-1 | .
CASSRQATGELFF | TGTGCCAGCAGCCGTCAAGCGACCGGGGAGCTGTTTTTT | TRBV14 | . | TRBJ2-2 | .
CASSWHANTGELFF | TGTGCCAGCAGTTGGCACGCGAACACCGGGGAGCTGTTTTTT | TRBV27 | . | TRBJ2-2 | .
CASKLWTGDYEQYF | TGTGCCAGCAAACTCTGGACAGGGGACTACGAGCAGTACTTC | TRBV6-1 | . | TRBJ2-7 | TRBD1